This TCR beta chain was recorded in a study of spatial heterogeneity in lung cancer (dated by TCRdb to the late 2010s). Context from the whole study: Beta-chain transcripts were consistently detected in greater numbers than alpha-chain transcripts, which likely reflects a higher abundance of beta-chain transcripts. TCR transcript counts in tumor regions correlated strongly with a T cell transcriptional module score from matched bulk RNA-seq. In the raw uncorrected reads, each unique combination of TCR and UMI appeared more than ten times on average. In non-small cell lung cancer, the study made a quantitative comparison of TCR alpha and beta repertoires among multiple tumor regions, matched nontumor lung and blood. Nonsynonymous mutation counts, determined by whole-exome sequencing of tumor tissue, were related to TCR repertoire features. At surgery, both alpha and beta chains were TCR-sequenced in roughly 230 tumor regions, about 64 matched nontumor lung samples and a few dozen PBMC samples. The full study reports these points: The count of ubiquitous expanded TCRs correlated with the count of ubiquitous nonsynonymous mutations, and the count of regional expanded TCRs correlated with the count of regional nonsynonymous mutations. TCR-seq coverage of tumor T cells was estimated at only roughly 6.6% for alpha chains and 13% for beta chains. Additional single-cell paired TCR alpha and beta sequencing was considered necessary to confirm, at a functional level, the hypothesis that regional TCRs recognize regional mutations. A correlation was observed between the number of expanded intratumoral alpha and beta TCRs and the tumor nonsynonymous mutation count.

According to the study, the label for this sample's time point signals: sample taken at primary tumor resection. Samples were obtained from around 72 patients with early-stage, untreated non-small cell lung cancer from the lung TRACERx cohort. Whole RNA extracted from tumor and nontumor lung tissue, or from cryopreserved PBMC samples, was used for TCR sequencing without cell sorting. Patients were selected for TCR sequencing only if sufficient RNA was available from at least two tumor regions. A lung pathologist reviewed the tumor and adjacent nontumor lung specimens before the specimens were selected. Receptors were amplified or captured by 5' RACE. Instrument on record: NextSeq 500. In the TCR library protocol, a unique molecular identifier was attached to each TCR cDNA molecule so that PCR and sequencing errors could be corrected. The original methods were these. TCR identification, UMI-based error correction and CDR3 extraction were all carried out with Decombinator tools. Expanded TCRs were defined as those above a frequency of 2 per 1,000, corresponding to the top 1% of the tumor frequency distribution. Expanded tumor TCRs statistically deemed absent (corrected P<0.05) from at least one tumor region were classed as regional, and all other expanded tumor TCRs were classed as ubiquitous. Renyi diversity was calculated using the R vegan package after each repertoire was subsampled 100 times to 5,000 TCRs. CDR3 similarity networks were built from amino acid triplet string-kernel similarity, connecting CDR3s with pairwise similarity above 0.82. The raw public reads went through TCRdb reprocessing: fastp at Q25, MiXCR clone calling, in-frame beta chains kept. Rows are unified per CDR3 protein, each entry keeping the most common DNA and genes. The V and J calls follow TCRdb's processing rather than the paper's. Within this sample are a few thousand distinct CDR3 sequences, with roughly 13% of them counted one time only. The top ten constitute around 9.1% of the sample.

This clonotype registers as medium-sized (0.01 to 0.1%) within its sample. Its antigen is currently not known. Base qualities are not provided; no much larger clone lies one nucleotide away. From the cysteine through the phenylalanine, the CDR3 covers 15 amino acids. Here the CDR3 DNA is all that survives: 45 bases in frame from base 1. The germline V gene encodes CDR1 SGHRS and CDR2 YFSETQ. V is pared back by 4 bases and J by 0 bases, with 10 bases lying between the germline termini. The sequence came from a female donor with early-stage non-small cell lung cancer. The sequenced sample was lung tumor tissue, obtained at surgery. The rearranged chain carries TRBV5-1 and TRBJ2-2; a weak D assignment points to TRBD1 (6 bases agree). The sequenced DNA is TGCGCCAGCAGCCCCGGACAGACGAACACCGGGGAGCTGTTTTTT. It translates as CASSPGQTNTGELFF.